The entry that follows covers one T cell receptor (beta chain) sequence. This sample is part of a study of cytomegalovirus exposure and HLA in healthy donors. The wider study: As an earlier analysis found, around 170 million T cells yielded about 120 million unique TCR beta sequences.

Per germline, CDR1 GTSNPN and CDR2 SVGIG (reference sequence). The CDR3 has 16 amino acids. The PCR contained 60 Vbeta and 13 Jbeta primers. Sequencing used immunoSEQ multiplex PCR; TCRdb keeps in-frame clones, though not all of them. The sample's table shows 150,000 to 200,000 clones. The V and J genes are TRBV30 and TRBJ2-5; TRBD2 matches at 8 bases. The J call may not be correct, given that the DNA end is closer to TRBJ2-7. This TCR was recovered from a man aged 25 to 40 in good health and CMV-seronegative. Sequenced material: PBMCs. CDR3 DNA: TGTGCCTGGAGCCCCCCCGGGACTAGGGTCCGGTACGAGCAGTACTTC. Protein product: CAWSPPGTRVRYEQYF.